This entry features one T cell receptor (beta chain) sequence. Its target is not known. The source of the sample is a study of cytomegalovirus exposure and HLA in healthy donors. Study-level information: A subsequent analysis reported that the 120 validation repertoires were produced on the same platform that had also been used for the roughly 670 first-cohort repertoires. Findings of the study overall: Associated with cytomegalovirus, according to the listing, were around 170 TCR beta chains.

The donors were in the roughly 120-subject validation cohort, distinct from the roughly 700-subject first cohort. Some clones are missing from TCRdb's copy, which holds only in-frame ones; the method was immunoSEQ multiplex PCR. The repertoire holds 150,000 or so clones, with around nine tenths as singletons. Trimming removed 3 bases from V and 1 base from J, with 10 bases in between. In germline, CDR1 is SNHLY, CDR2 FYNNEI. The length of the CDR3 is 14 residues. The clonotype originates from a man between 18 and 35 years old in good health and CMV-seropositive. The chain is built from TRBV2 and TRBJ2-7, with D possibly being TRBD1 (6 bases). Sequencing input: PBMCs. The CDR3 reads CASSDRDKSYEQYF. The CDR3 bases are TGTGCCAGCAGTGATAGGGACAAGTCCTACGAGCAGTACTTC.